Following are 10 T cell receptor beta chains from one sample sequenced in a study of cytomegalovirus exposure and HLA in healthy donors. PCR was performed using 60 Vbeta and 13 Jbeta primers. The data were produced by immunoSEQ multiplex PCR, yet TCRdb's version contains in-frame clones alone and is incomplete. This table holds under 200,000 clones, approximately 78% found once. Sequencing input: PBMCs. The receptors shown here come from a young woman in good health and CMV-seronegative.

V gene TRBV5-1 combines with J gene TRBJ1-1; 7 bases map to TRBD1. The germline CDR1 and CDR2 sequences are SGHRS and YFSETQ. The ends lost 5 bases at V and 1 base at J; junction bases unmatched: 2. The CDR3 spans 13 residues. CDR3 DNA sequence: TGCGCCAGCAGATGGACAGGGAACACTGAAGCTTTCTTT. It is translated as CASRWTGNTEAFF. Together with reference TRBV5-1 and TRBJ1-1, the CDR3 gives the full variable domain: KAGVTQTPRYLIKTRGQQVTLSCSPISGHRSVSWYQQTPGQGLQFLFEYFSETQRNKGNFPGRFSGRQFSNSRSEMNVSTLELGDSALYLCASRWTGNTEAFFGQGTRLTVV.

This clone was observed at least ten times. V gene TRBV4-1 combines with J gene TRBJ2-7; 13 bases are shared with TRBD2. This CDR3 comprises 22 residues. The junction had 21 bases not matched to a gene; V was cut back by 4 bases and J by 0 bases. CDR1 is MGHRA, CDR2 YSYEKL, per germline. The CDR3 spells CASSRSKGAKGLAGDPSYEQYF. The DNA for the CDR3 is TGCGCCAGCAGCCGCTCAAAGGGGGCTAAAGGACTAGCGGGAGACCCCTCCTACGAGCAGTACTTC.

This clone has more than one count but fewer than ten. This chain connects TRBV9 to TRBJ2-7; no clear D. The CDR3 has 14 residues. V was clipped by 4 bases and J by 0 bases, with 11 bases between them. Germline CDR1 reads SGDLS; CDR2 reads YYNGEE. CDR3 protein: CASSPQAGSYEQYF. In DNA, the CDR3 is TGTGCCAGCAGCCCTCAGGCTGGCTCCTACGAGCAGTACTTC.

Notes on this clone: Within the sample, other DNA sequences also encode this same CDR3. CDR3 protein: CASSLARVDTEAFF. For the CDR3, the DNA is TGCGCCAGCAGCTTGGCCCGGGTCGACACTGAAGCTTTCTTT. The rearrangement joins TRBV5-1 to TRBJ1-1; D not resolved. Trimming cost V 0 bases and J 3 bases, with 9 bases left between them. There are 14 residues in the CDR3. Germline V gene data show CDR1 as SGHRS and CDR2 as YFSETQ.

The CDR3 nucleotides read TGTGCCAGCAGTTACTCGGGACAGGGGAATGAGCAGTTCTTC. Residues: CASSYSGQGNEQFF. This chain links TRBV6-6 with TRBJ2-1; 10 nucleotides align to TRBD1. Germline values: CDR1 MNHNY, CDR2 SVGAGI (reference sequence). This CDR3 comprises 14 residues. With 0 bases clipped from V and 7 bases from J, the junction kept 0 bases outside the gene matches.

The gene calls are TRBV27 and TRBJ2-7; 7 bases map to TRBD1. CDR1 and CDR2 from the germline V gene are MNHEY and SMNVEV (reference sequence). The V segment lost 6 bases and the J segment 3 bases; nucleotides outside the gene matches: 8. The CDR3 sequence is 14 residues long. Here the CDR3 DNA reads TGTGCCAGCAGCATAAACAGGGGCAACTACGAGCAGTACTTC. Residues: CASSINRGNYEQYF.

The chain uses TRBV19 and TRBJ1-5; tentatively, D is TRBD1 (5 bases). The V gene's germline CDR1 is LNHDA and CDR2 SQIVND (reference sequence). The CDR3 runs to 16 residues. Trimming pared 3 bases from V and 1 base from J, leaving 13 bases between. In DNA form, the CDR3 reads TGTGCCAGTAGTATGAGCCAGGGAAGAAGCAATCAGCCCCAGCATTTT. It is translated as CASSMSQGRSNQPQHF.

This clone was picked up a small number of times. V usage is TRBV7-8 and J usage is TRBJ1-3; 7 nucleotides match TRBD1. V shed 4 bases, J shed 0 bases, and the junction held 6 bases outside the gene matches. The germline CDR1 and CDR2 sequences are SGHVS and FQNEAQ. The CDR3 totals 16 residues. CDR3 bases: TGTGCCAGCAGCTATCGGGCAGGGGGCTCTGGAAACACCATATATTTT. It yields the protein CASSYRAGGSGNTIYF.

The J gene is TRBJ2-7, the V gene TRBV30, with 10 bases lining up with TRBD2. Germline V CDR1 and CDR2: GTSNPN, SVGIG (reference sequence). The CDR3 sequence is 15 residues long. J gave up 2 bases and V 3 bases, and 7 bases lay outside the gene matches. CDR3 protein: CAWRAPLAGAYEQYF. The CDR3 nucleotides read TGTGCCTGGAGGGCCCCTCTAGCGGGAGCCTACGAGCAGTACTTC.

As regards this clone: At the DNA level, this CDR3 is encoded by other sequences in the same sample as well. The rearrangement links TRBV2 to TRBJ2-7; 10 bases map to TRBD1. J was trimmed by 2 bases and V by 5 bases; bases with no gene match: 3. Per the germline V gene, CDR1 is SNHLY and CDR2 is FYNNEI. The CDR3 totals 14 residues. CDR3 loop: CASSQGQGAYEQYF. CDR3 in DNA: TGTGCCAGCAGTCAAGGACAGGGGGCCTACGAGCAGTACTTC. Complete variable domain (other parts from reference TRBV2 and TRBJ2-7): EPEVTQTPSHQVTQMGQEVILRCVPISNHLYFYWYRQILGQKVEFLVSFYNNEISEKSEIFDDQFSVERPDGSNFTLKIRSTKLEDSAMYFCASSQGQGAYEQYFGPGTRLTVT.